Shown below are 16 T cell receptor beta chains from a single sample sequenced in a study of T-cell memory formation after mild COVID-19. Each CDR3 protein gets one entry after TCRdb re-called the 5' RACE reads with MiXCR. Counted here are approximately 490,000 distinct CDR3 sequences, 20% occurring once; the ten biggest clones make up approximately 13%. Material: PBMCs or a T cell subset sorted from them (not recorded which). Receptor source: an adult woman who had mild COVID-19 (a few samples of this study predate the infection). Cell type and time point are not known.

The chain couples TRBV7-9 to TRBJ1-2; D is possibly TRBD1 (5 bases). With 5 bases removed from V and 6 bases from J, the gap between germline ends came to 22 bases. Germline CDR1 reads SEHNR; CDR2 reads FQNEAQ (reference sequence). This CDR3 is built from 16 residues. The CDR3 DNA reads TGTGCCAGCAGCATCCCGACAGAGTATCGTGGTGATGGCTACACCTTC. It is translated as CASSIPTEYRGDGYTF.

There are a few counts of this clonotype. The V and J genes are TRBV12-3 or TRBV12-4 and TRBJ1-5, with D maybe TRBD1 (6 bases). CDR3 length equals 15 residues. Trimming pared 6 bases from V and 0 bases from J, leaving 12 bases between. The DNA of the CDR3 is TGTGCCAGCAGCAAACAGGGTTATAGCAATCAGCCCCAGCATTTT. It codes for CASSKQGYSNQPQHF.

This clonotype was detected a few times. This sequence joins TRBV6-1 and TRBJ2-1; 8 bases match TRBD1. CDR3 length: 13 amino acids. Germline CDR1 and CDR2: MNHNS and SASEGT. V trimming: 8 bases; J trimming: 9 bases; junction bases outside the gene matches: 9. CDR3 in DNA: TGTGCCAGCTACAGGGGGGCTGTCCCTGAGCAGTTCTTC. Translating gives CASYRGAVPEQFF.

This clonotype was observed a handful of times. V and J are TRBV7-9 and TRBJ2-4; no clear D gene. CDR3 length: 16 amino acids. Germline values: CDR1 SEHNR, CDR2 FQNEAQ (reference sequence). V lost 3 bases and J 0 bases, leaving 12 bases between the germline ends. The CDR3 loop reads CASSFGVDLAKNIQYF. CDR3 nucleotide sequence: TGTGCCAGCAGCTTTGGTGTCGATTTAGCCAAAAACATTCAGTACTTC.

This clonotype has just a few counts. This chain uses TRBV7-9 with TRBJ1-2, with D possibly matching TRBD1 (5 bases). V was trimmed by 4 bases and J by 4 bases, leaving 16 bases between them. Germline CDR1 SEHNR, CDR2 FQNEAQ (reference sequence). The CDR3 consists of 15 residues. The CDR3 loop is CASSSTSGRIYGYTF. CDR3 DNA: TGTGCCAGCAGCTCCACATCAGGGCGAATCTATGGCTACACCTTC.

CDR3 region: CASTHRGQELFF. CDR3 sequence (DNA): TGTGCCAGCACTCACAGGGGGCAGGAGCTGTTTTTT. V gene TRBV12-3 or TRBV12-4 combines with J gene TRBJ2-2; TRBD1 aligns across 9 bases. The CDR3 covers 12 residues. J lost 10 bases, V lost 7 bases, and 4 bases had no gene match.

Ten or more counts support this clonotype. The chain employs TRBV18 and TRBJ1-1, with TRBD1 matching 8 bases. The CDR3 extends over 13 amino acids. The ends lost 5 bases at V and 6 bases at J; junction bases unmatched: 5. Germline CDR1 reads KGHSH; CDR2 reads LQKENI. The DNA of the CDR3 is TGTGCCAGCTCAACCGGACAGGGAGCTGAAGCTTTCTTT. Translating gives CASSTGQGAEAFF.

The chain links TRBV5-1 to TRBJ2-1, with D tentatively TRBD1 or TRBD2 (6 bases each). This CDR3 is 12 amino acids long. From germline, CDR1 is SGHRS and CDR2 YFSETQ. V was trimmed by 4 bases and J by 12 bases, leaving 14 bases between them. CDR3 residues: CASSPDEGGQFF. The CDR3 bases are TGCGCCAGCAGCCCGGACGAGGGGGGGCAGTTCTTC.

This clonotype was found a few times. V usage is TRBV7-6 and J usage is TRBJ1-1; the D gene is possibly TRBD1 (6 bases). Germline V gives CDR1 SGHVS, CDR2 FNYEAQ. The V end was cut by 5 bases, the J end by 8 bases, with 18 bases between. The length of the CDR3 is 14 residues. The CDR3 region has the DNA TGTGCCAGCAGCGAAATACAGGGTCCCCCCGAAGCTTTCTTT. It is translated as CASSEIQGPPEAFF.

The J gene is TRBJ1-6, the V gene TRBV7-9; a possible D gene is TRBD1 (5 bases). There are 14 residues in the CDR3. Trimming removed 1 base at V and 9 bases at J, with 10 bases between. Germline V gene sequence: CDR1 SEHNR, CDR2 FQNEAQ (reference sequence). In DNA, the CDR3 is TGTGCCAGCAGCTTAGGCTGGGGGAGTTCACCCCTCCACTTT. Protein product: CASSLGWGSSPLHF.

The chain recombines TRBV2 with TRBJ1-2; no clear D. V was trimmed by 1 base and J by 5 bases, leaving 11 bases between them. This CDR3 has 14 residues. Germline-derived CDR1 and CDR2 are SNHLY and FYNNEI. CDR3 sequence: CASSEGPGQYGYTF. CDR3 bases: TGTGCCAGCAGTGAAGGGCCGGGCCAATATGGCTACACCTTC.

The chain has TRBV20-1 and TRBJ1-1; D unresolved. CDR1 DFQATT and CDR2 SNEGSKA come from the germline V gene (reference sequence). The CDR3 contains 13 residues. Between the trimmed V and J ends, which lost 1 base and 1 base, there was a span of 7 bases. The CDR3 DNA follows: TGCAGTGCTAGAGTCGTAGAGAACACTGAAGCTTTCTTT. This codes for CSARVVENTEAFF.

The sample holds a few counts of this clonotype. V and J are TRBV6-6 and TRBJ1-1; 8 bases map to TRBD1. The CDR3 length is 15 residues. V lost 7 bases to trimming and J lost 4 bases; unmatched junction nucleotides: 11. The germline V gene has CDR1 MNHNY and CDR2 SVGAGI (reference sequence). CDR3 DNA sequence: TGTGCCAGCACCGACCGGACAGGGAAAACCACTGAAGCTTTCTTT. Its translation is CASTDRTGKTTEAFF.

This clonotype was seen a handful of times. The J gene is TRBJ2-1, the V gene TRBV4-2; 7 positions match TRBD1. Germline V gene data show CDR1 as LGHNA and CDR2 as YNFKEQ. After removal of 4 bases from V and 4 bases from J, the junction contained 7 bases not matched to a gene. The CDR3 spans 15 residues. The CDR3 nucleotides read TGTGCCAGCAGCCGGCCCCCGGGACAGTACAATGAGCAGTTCTTC. Residues: CASSRPPGQYNEQFF.

V is TRBV19 and J is TRBJ2-7; D not certain. This CDR3 contains 13 residues. V was pared by 5 bases and J by 1 base, with 9 bases between. The germline CDR1 and CDR2 sequences are LNHDA and SQIVND (reference sequence). CDR3 amino acids: CASSVQVSYEQYF. The CDR3 DNA reads TGTGCCAGTAGTGTCCAGGTTTCCTACGAGCAGTACTTC. The variable domain in full, completed from reference TRBV19 and TRBJ2-7, reads DGGITQSPKYLFRKEGQNVTLSCEQNLNHDAMYWYRQDPGQGLRLIYYSQIVNDFQKGDIAEGYSVSREKKESFPLTVTSAQKNPTAFYLCASSVQVSYEQYFGPGTRLTVT.

The gene calls are TRBV5-1 and TRBJ1-1; D gene uncertain. Germline CDR1 reads SGHRS; CDR2 reads YFSETQ. The CDR3 runs 14 residues. With 4 bases removed from V and 3 bases from J, the gap between germline ends came to 13 bases. DNA for the CDR3: TGCGCCAGCAGCCCGGCCCGGGGAGACACTGAAGCTTTCTTT. This sequence encodes CASSPARGDTEAFF.